The 29 T cell receptor beta chains in this list originate from one sample, sequenced in a study of T cell responses to AZD1222 COVID-19 vaccine. Only in-frame clones appear in the TCRdb table, and some are missing; sequencing was by immunoSEQ multiplex PCR. This sample has under 50,000 clones, with over 75% found just once. The starting material was peripheral blood, obtained 28 days after the second AZD1222 dose. These receptors originate from an adult who received the AZD1222 COVID-19 vaccine.

This chain joins TRBV12-2 and TRBJ2-7; the DNA was not used to check the table's D call, TRBD2. TRBV12-2 is an annotated pseudogene. The CDR3 consists of 14 residues. The DNA for the CDR3 is TGTGCAAGTCCAAGGACTAGCGGATCACACGAGCAGTACTTC. Translated, it gives CASPRTSGSHEQYF.

This clone was detected only a few times. V gene TRBV2 combines with J gene TRBJ1-1; D remains ambiguous. V was trimmed by 11 bases and J by 0 bases, leaving 10 bases between them. The CDR3 is 12 amino acids. Per germline, CDR1 SNHLY and CDR2 FYNNEI. CDR3 bases: TGTGCCGGACGGAAAATGAACACTGAAGCTTTCTTT. It translates to CAGRKMNTEAFF.

The chain uses TRBV16 and TRBJ1-1; the D is unclear. CDR3 length: 14 residues. The germline V gene encodes CDR1 KGHSY and CDR2 FQNENV. Trimming stripped 2 bases from V and 0 bases from J, with 7 bases between. The CDR3 loop is CASSQQLMNTEAFF. In nucleotides, the CDR3 is TGTGCCAGCAGCCAACAACTCATGAACACTGAAGCTTTCTTT.

This chain uses TRBV5-1 with TRBJ1-1; 7 bases map to TRBD1. The CDR3 totals 12 residues. Germline V CDR1 and CDR2: SGHRS, YFSETQ. V trimming: 5 bases; J trimming: 5 bases; junction bases outside the gene matches: 3. DNA of the CDR3: TGCGCCAGCAGTTCGGACAGGACTGAAGCTTTCTTT. It yields the protein CASSSDRTEAFF.

In its sample, this clone was seen once. V is TRBV25-1 and J is TRBJ1-2; no clear D. CDR3 length: 15 amino acids. Germline V lookup: CDR1 MGHDK, CDR2 SYGVNS. V gave up 3 bases and J gave up 1 base, with 12 bases separating them. CDR3 in amino acids: CASSDNGPYNYGYTF. The CDR3 DNA reads TGTGCCAGCAGTGACAACGGGCCCTATAACTATGGCTACACCTTC.

This clone was seen a handful of times. The V gene is TRBV5-1, the J gene TRBJ1-1, with D hard to call. The CDR3 runs to 15 residues. With 4 bases removed from V and 1 base from J, the gap between germline ends came to 14 bases. From germline, CDR1 is SGHRS and CDR2 YFSETQ. The CDR3 spells CASSPPDPQNTEAFF. The CDR3, as DNA: TGCGCCAGCAGCCCGCCGGACCCTCAGAACACTGAAGCTTTCTTT. Together with reference TRBV5-1 and TRBJ1-1, the CDR3 gives the full variable domain: KAGVTQTPRYLIKTRGQQVTLSCSPISGHRSVSWYQQTPGQGLQFLFEYFSETQRNKGNFPGRFSGRQFSNSRSEMNVSTLELGDSALYLCASSPPDPQNTEAFFGQGTRLTVV.

V usage is TRBV7-2 and J usage is TRBJ1-1; D is undetermined. The CDR3 runs to 15 residues. The V end was cut by 1 base, the J end by 7 bases, with 16 bases between. Germline assignment: CDR1 SGHTA and CDR2 FQGNSA. Written as DNA, the CDR3 is TGTGCCAGCAGCTTAGTGGTCGGTCCGATAGGTGAAGCTTTCTTT. Translating it yields CASSLVVGPIGEAFF. The whole variable domain, filled in from reference TRBV7-2 and TRBJ1-1, reads GAGVSQSPSNKVTEKGKDVELRCDPISGHTALYWYRQSLGQGLEFLIYFQGNSAPDKSGLPSDRFSAERTGGSVSTLTIQRTQQEDSAVYLCASSLVVGPIGEAFFGQGTRLTVV.

The rearrangement joins TRBV7-2 to TRBJ2-3; D is ambiguous. Germline values: CDR1 SGHTA, CDR2 FQGNSA. Trimming removed 5 bases at V and 4 bases at J, with 7 bases between. The CDR3 consists of 12 residues. CDR3 in DNA: TGTGCCAGCAGCCTAACTCCAGATACGCAGTATTTT. As protein: CASSLTPDTQYF.

The genes are TRBV7-3 and TRBJ2-5; 9 bases agree with TRBD1. The CDR3 spans 15 residues. J lost 5 bases, V lost 4 bases, and 8 bases had no gene match. In germline, CDR1 is SGHTA, CDR2 FQGTGA. Written as DNA, the CDR3 is TGTGCCAGCAGCTCCGAGGGACAGGGCGGGGAGACCCAGTACTTC. Protein product: CASSSEGQGGETQYF.

J is TRBJ1-4 and V is TRBV5-1; 9 bases align to TRBD1. There are 16 residues in the CDR3. The germline V gene has CDR1 SGHRS and CDR2 YFSETQ. The V segment lost 1 base and the J segment 6 bases; nucleotides outside the gene matches: 7. Written as DNA, the CDR3 is TGCGCCAGCAGCTTGTCTAGGGGACAGGGTGATGAAAAACTGTTTTTT. It translates to CASSLSRGQGDEKLFF.

The genes are TRBV19 and TRBJ1-5, with 9 bases aligning to TRBD1. The CDR3 consists of 17 residues. Trimming cost V 9 bases and J 0 bases; bases outside gene matches: 12. CDR1 is LNHDA, CDR2 SQIVND, per germline (reference sequence). CDR3 in amino acids: CASHRGTGTYSNQPQHF. Written as DNA, the CDR3 is TGTGCCAGCCACCGCGGGACAGGGACATATAGCAATCAGCCCCAGCATTTT.

V is TRBV9 and J is TRBJ2-1; 11 bases align to TRBD2. The CDR3 is 16 residues long. The trim removed 0 bases at V and 5 bases at J, leaving 4 bases unmatched. Germline V lookup: CDR1 SGDLS, CDR2 YYNGEE. Here the CDR3 reads CASSVGRLAGNNEQFF. DNA of the CDR3: TGTGCCAGCAGCGTAGGGCGACTAGCGGGAAACAATGAGCAGTTCTTC.

This chain connects TRBV5-4 to TRBJ1-2, with TRBD1 identical over 10 bases. The CDR3 spans 15 residues. In germline, CDR1 is SGHNT, CDR2 YYREEE (reference sequence). The trim removed 4 bases at V and 4 bases at J, leaving 7 bases unmatched. CDR3 coding DNA: TGTGCCAGCAGCCCTGACAGGGGGCGCACCTATGGCTACACCTTC. Translated, it gives CASSPDRGRTYGYTF.

In its sample, this clone was seen once. CDR3 region: CASSPLTGNDGACQYF. CDR3 nucleotide sequence: TGTGCCAGCTCACCACTCACAGGGAACGACGGGGCTTGCCAGTACTTC. The gene calls are TRBV18 and TRBJ2-5; D perhaps matches TRBD1 (6 bases). CDR3 size: 16 residues. Germline loops: CDR1 KGHSH, CDR2 LQKENI. V was cut by 1 base and J by 10 bases, with 22 bases left in between.

The chain is built from TRBV28 and TRBJ1-4, with D tentatively TRBD1 (5 bases). Trimming removed 2 bases at V and 8 bases at J, with 9 bases between. Germline values: CDR1 MDHEN, CDR2 SYDVKM. The CDR3 is made up of 13 amino acids. The CDR3 sequence is CASSLNQGEKLFF. The CDR3 region has the DNA TGTGCCAGCAGTTTAAACCAGGGCGAAAAACTGTTTTTT. The variable domain in full, completed from reference TRBV28 and TRBJ1-4, reads DVKVTQSSRYLVKRTGEKVFLECVQDMDHENMFWYRQDPGLGLRLIYFSYDVKMKEKGDIPEGYSVSREKKERFSLILESASTNQTSMYLCASSLNQGEKLFFGSGTQLSVL.

This clone has just one count. The chain is built from TRBV9 and TRBJ2-7, with 10 bases lining up with TRBD1. This CDR3 is built from 15 residues. The germline V gene has CDR1 SGDLS and CDR2 YYNGEE. J was trimmed by 6 bases and V by 0 bases; bases with no gene match: 6. The CDR3 here is CASSVADRGLREQYF. The CDR3 DNA reads TGTGCCAGCAGCGTAGCTGACAGGGGGCTTCGCGAGCAGTACTTC.

This clone was observed once. This chain links TRBV19 with TRBJ2-7; 9 positions agree with TRBD2. This CDR3 comprises 16 residues. With V trimmed by 3 bases and J by 3 bases, 9 bases remained unmatched. Germline CDR1 and CDR2: LNHDA and SQIVND (reference sequence). The chain's CDR3 is CASSIFDSGSGYEQYF. CDR3 bases: TGTGCCAGTAGTATTTTTGATAGCGGGAGCGGCTACGAGCAGTACTTC.

V gene TRBV6-5 combines with J gene TRBJ2-1, with D uncertain. The germline V gene has CDR1 MNHEY and CDR2 SVGAGI. CDR3 length: 14 amino acids. Trimming pared 6 bases from V and 3 bases from J, leaving 12 bases between. CDR3 DNA: TGTGCCAGCAGAGCACAAGGTATCTACAATGAGCAGTTCTTC. Protein product: CASRAQGIYNEQFF.

The chain is built from TRBV5-1 and TRBJ2-1; D tentatively reads TRBD1 or TRBD2 (6 bases each). Between the trimmed V and J ends, which lost 3 bases and 6 bases, there was a span of 10 bases. The germline V gene has CDR1 SGHRS and CDR2 YFSETQ. This CDR3 is built from 13 residues. This chain's CDR3 is CASSSGGRNEQFF. DNA for the CDR3: TGCGCCAGCAGCTCCGGGGGCCGCAATGAGCAGTTCTTC.

The chain uses TRBV2 and TRBJ2-1, with TRBD1 matching 9 bases. The CDR3 is 14 amino acids. The junction had 5 bases not matched to a gene; V was cut back by 4 bases and J by 7 bases. CDR1 and CDR2 from the germline V gene are SNHLY and FYNNEI. The chain's CDR3 is CASSGGQGRNEQFF. In DNA form, the CDR3 reads TGTGCCAGCAGTGGAGGACAGGGGAGAAATGAGCAGTTCTTC.

The CDR3 reads CASKEGRDRGETQYF. The CDR3 coding sequence is TGTGCCAGCAAGGAGGGCCGGGATAGGGGAGAGACCCAGTACTTC. V usage is TRBV2 and J usage is TRBJ2-5; D is possibly TRBD2 (6 bases). This CDR3 region has 15 residues. V was cut by 7 bases and J by 4 bases, with 19 bases left in between. The germline V gene encodes CDR1 SNHLY and CDR2 FYNNEI. Combining the CDR3 with reference TRBV2 and TRBJ2-5 gives the whole variable domain EPEVTQTPSHQVTQMGQEVILRCVPISNHLYFYWYRQILGQKVEFLVSFYNNEISEKSEIFDDQFSVERPDGSNFTLKIRSTKLEDSAMYFCASKEGRDRGETQYFGPGTRLLVL.

This sequence joins TRBV15 and TRBJ2-7; D possibly corresponds to TRBD1 (5 bases). Germline values: CDR1 LNHNV, CDR2 YYDKDF (reference sequence). There are 14 residues in the CDR3. V was trimmed by 3 bases and J by 1 base, leaving 10 bases between them. CDR3 loop: CATSRGQGSYEQYF. In DNA, the CDR3 is TGTGCCACCAGCAGGGGGCAGGGATCCTACGAGCAGTACTTC.

This chain links TRBV11-2 with TRBJ2-5; a weak D match, TRBD2 (6 bases). Trimming removed 2 bases from V and 5 bases from J, with 12 bases in between. The germline V gene has CDR1 SGHAT and CDR2 FQNNGV. The CDR3 extends over 14 amino acids. The CDR3 coding sequence is TGTGCCAGCAGCTTACTCAGGGCGGGGGAGACCCAGTACTTC. Translation: CASSLLRAGETQYF.

This clone was observed a few times. The chain is built from TRBV6-2 or TRBV6-3 and TRBJ2-7, with 13 bases lining up with TRBD2. V dropped 0 bases and J dropped 4; count of bases not matched to a gene: 3. The CDR3 extends over 16 amino acids. The germline CDR1 and CDR2 sequences are MNHEY and SVGEGT. DNA of the CDR3: TGTGCCAGCAGTTACTCACGGACTAGCGGGAGTTACGAGCAGTACTTC. Its protein is CASSYSRTSGSYEQYF.

This rearrangement joins TRBV4-1 to TRBJ1-1, with 8 bases identical to TRBD1. CDR1 and CDR2 (germline): MGHRA, YSYEKL. V was pared by 2 bases and J by 1 base, with 6 bases of the junction left unmatched. The CDR3 runs 16 residues. The CDR3 sequence is CASSQPIGTGNTEAFF. For the CDR3, the DNA is TGCGCCAGCAGCCAACCAATAGGGACAGGGAACACTGAAGCTTTCTTT.

The chain employs TRBV19 and TRBJ1-2; D uncertain. CDR3 length: 14 residues. V lost 7 bases, J lost 4 bases, and 16 bases lay in between. CDR1 and CDR2 from the germline V gene are LNHDA and SQIVND (reference sequence). CDR3 loop: CASIPDPQSYGYTF. The CDR3 DNA reads TGTGCCAGTATTCCTGACCCCCAAAGCTATGGCTACACCTTC.

The chain joins TRBV7-2 to TRBJ2-7; TRBD2 agrees at 9 bases. The germline V gene has CDR1 SGHTA and CDR2 FQGNSA. There are 15 residues in the CDR3. With V trimmed by 4 bases and J by 4 bases, 8 bases remained unmatched. The CDR3 reads CASSWIAGEVYEQYF. The DNA for the CDR3 is TGTGCCAGCAGCTGGATAGCGGGAGAGGTTTACGAGCAGTACTTC.

This chain links TRBV7-9 with TRBJ2-5; D may be TRBD2 (6 bases). The CDR3 has 16 amino acids. Trimming left V 4 bases short and J 6 bases short, with 21 bases between. The germline V gene has CDR1 SEHNR and CDR2 FQNEAQ (reference sequence). CDR3 sequence: CASSSSGESVRKTQYF. The DNA for the CDR3 is TGTGCCAGCAGCTCCTCGGGGGAGTCGGTGAGGAAGACCCAGTACTTC. Variable domain in full (rest from reference TRBV7-9 and TRBJ2-5): DTGVSQNPRHKITKRGQNVTFRCDPISEHNRLYWYRQTLGQGPEFLTYFQNEAQLEKSRLLSDRFSAERPKGSFSTLEIQRTEQGDSAMYLCASSSSGESVRKTQYFGPGTRLLVL.

The chain recombines TRBV28 with TRBJ2-3; D remains unclear. Trimming shortened V by 2 bases and J by 0 bases, and 18 bases separated the two germline ends. The germline V gene has CDR1 MDHEN and CDR2 SYDVKM. The CDR3 extends over 18 amino acids. The CDR3 DNA is TGTGCCAGCAGTTTACCCCTCGGACCAACTACTAGCACAGATACGCAGTATTTT. It encodes CASSLPLGPTTSTDTQYF.